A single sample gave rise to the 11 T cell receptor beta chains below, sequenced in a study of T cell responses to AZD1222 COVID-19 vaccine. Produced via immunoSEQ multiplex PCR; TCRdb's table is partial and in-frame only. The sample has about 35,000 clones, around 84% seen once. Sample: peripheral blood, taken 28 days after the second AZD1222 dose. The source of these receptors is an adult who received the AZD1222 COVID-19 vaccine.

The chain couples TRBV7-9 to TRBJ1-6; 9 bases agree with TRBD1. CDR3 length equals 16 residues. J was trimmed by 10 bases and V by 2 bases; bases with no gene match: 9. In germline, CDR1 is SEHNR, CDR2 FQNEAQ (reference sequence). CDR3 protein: CASSLIGGQGRSPLHF. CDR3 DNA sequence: TGTGCCAGCAGCTTAATTGGGGGACAGGGACGCTCACCCCTCCACTTT. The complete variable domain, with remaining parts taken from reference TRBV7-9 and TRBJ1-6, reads DTGVSQNPRHKITKRGQNVTFRCDPISEHNRLYWYRQTLGQGPEFLTYFQNEAQLEKSRLLSDRFSAERPKGSFSTLEIQRTEQGDSAMYLCASSLIGGQGRSPLHFGNGTRLTVT.

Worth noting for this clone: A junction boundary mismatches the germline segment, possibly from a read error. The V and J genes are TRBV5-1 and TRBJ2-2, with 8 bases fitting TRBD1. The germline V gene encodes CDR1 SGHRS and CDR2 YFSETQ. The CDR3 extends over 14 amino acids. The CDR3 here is CVSSSGQATGELFF. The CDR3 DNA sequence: TGCGTCAGCAGCTCGGGACAGGCCACCGGGGAGCTGTTTTTT.

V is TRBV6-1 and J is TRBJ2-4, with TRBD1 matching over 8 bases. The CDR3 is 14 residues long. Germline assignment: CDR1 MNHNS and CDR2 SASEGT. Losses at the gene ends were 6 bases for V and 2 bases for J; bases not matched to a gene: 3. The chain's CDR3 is CASSGDRPKNIQYF. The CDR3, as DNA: TGTGCCAGCAGCGGGGACAGGCCCAAAAACATTCAGTACTTC.

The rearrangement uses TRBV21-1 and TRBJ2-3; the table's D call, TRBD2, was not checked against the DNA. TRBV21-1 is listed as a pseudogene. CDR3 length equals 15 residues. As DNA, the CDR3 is TGTGCCAGCAGCTTAGTTGGGGGGTGGGCAGATACGCAGTATTTT. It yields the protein CASSLVGGWADTQYF.

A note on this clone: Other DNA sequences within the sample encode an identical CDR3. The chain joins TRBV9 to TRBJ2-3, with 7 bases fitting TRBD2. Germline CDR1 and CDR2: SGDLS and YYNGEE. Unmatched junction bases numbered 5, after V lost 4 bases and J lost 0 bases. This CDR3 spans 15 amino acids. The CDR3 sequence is CASSRGSTSTDTQYF. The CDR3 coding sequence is TGTGCCAGCAGCCGCGGGAGCACTAGCACAGATACGCAGTATTTT.

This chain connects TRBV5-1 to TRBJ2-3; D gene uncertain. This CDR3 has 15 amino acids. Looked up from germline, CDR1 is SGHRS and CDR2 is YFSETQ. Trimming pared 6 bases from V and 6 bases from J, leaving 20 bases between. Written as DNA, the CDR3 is TGCGCCAGCATTTCCCAACCTCTAGATGCGGATACGCAGTATTTT. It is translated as CASISQPLDADTQYF.

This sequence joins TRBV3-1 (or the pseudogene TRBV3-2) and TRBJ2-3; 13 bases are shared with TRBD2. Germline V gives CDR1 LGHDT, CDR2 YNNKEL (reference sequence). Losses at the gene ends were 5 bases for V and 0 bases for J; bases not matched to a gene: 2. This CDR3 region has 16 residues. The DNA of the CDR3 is TGTGCCAGCAGCTCGGGACTAGCGGGGAGCACAGATACGCAGTATTTT. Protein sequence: CASSSGLAGSTDTQYF.

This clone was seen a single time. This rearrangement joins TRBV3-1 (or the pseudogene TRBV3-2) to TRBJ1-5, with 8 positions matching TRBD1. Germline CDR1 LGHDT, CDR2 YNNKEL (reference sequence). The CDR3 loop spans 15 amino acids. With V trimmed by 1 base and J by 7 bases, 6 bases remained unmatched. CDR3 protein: CASSQGQGARQPQHF. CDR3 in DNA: TGTGCCAGCAGCCAAGGCCAGGGGGCACGCCAGCCCCAGCATTTT.

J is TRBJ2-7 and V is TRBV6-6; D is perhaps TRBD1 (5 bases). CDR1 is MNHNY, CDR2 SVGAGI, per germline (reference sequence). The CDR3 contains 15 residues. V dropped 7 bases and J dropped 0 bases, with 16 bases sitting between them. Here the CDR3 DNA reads TGTGCCAGCACCGAGCGATTGGGGCCCTCCTACGAGCAGTACTTC. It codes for CASTERLGPSYEQYF.

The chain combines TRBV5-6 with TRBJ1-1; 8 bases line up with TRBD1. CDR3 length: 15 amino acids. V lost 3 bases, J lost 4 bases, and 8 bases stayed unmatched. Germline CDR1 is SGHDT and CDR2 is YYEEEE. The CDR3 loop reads CASSYGQGWGTEAFF. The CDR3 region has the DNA TGTGCCAGCAGCTATGGACAGGGATGGGGCACTGAAGCTTTCTTT.

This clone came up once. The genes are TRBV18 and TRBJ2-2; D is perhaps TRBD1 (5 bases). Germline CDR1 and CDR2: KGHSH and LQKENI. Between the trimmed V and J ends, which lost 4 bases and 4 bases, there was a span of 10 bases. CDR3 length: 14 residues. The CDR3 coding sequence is TGTGCCAGCTCACTACAGACAGTCACCGGGGAGCTGTTTTTT. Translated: CASSLQTVTGELFF.